This T cell receptor (beta chain) was found in a study of neurological immune-mediated disorders. PBMCs stored at -80 C, 2 million in total, were the source of the unsorted libraries. This clonotype has ten or more counts. Its antigen is not identified. The CDR3 does not close with the conserved phenylalanine or tryptophan, likely indicating a read error. In germline, CDR1 is DFQATT, CDR2 SNEGSKA (reference sequence). The CDR3 consists of 14 residues. V dropped 6 bases and J dropped 0; count of bases not matched to a gene: 5. With 10-nucleotide random UMIs, 5'RACE was used to make the cDNA. TCRdb called the 5' RACE reads again in MiXCR, with one record for every CDR3 protein. The repertoire consists of approximately 51,000 distinct CDR3 sequences, with about 3.7% occurring once and the leading ten covering 5.9%. General observations from the study: Private repertoires in all groups were suggested by the absence of shared CDR3 amino acid sequences among expanded clones across subjects.

The chain couples TRBV20-1 to TRBJ2-4; 7 bases map to TRBD2. The clonotype comes from a man aged 35-49 years with multiple sclerosis. Sequenced material: PBMCs. CDR3 sequence reads: CSALSGSAKNIQYC. CDR3 coding DNA: TGCAGTGCCCTTAGCGGGTCAGCCAAAAACATTCAGTACTGC.